Listed below are T cell receptor beta chains from one sample, sequenced in a study of blood T cell repertoires in COVID-19. Produced via immunoSEQ multiplex PCR; TCRdb's table is partial and in-frame only. The sample contains more than 200,000 clones, 75% to 90% of which appear only once. Input material: peripheral blood. These receptor sequences come from a man younger than 40 with active or convalescent COVID-19. Both conserved end residues are part of each CDR3. Fields, in order: V gene, D gene, J gene, clone size, CDR3 protein, CDR3 DNA. D genes are given only for firm matches. The listing skips clone size in some rows; elsewhere it reads once, few, many or a size class.

v_gene: TRBV5-1
d_gene: TRBD1
j_gene: TRBJ1-2
abundance: .
CDR3aa: CASSRGQGTFNYGYTF
CDR3nt: TGCGCCAGCAGCAGGGGACAGGGGACTTTTAACTATGGCTACACCTTC

v_gene: TRBV7-3
d_gene: TRBD2
j_gene: TRBJ2-2
abundance: .
CDR3aa: CASSLSSGGAYSRAAGELFF
CDR3nt: TGTGCCAGCAGCTTAAGCAGCGGGGGGGCCTACAGTAGGGCCGCCGGGGAGCTGTTTTTT

v_gene: TRBV6-1
d_gene: .
j_gene: TRBJ2-5
abundance: .
CDR3aa: CASSDGGVTQYF
CDR3nt: TGTGCCAGCAGTGACGGAGGGGTGACCCAGTACTTC

v_gene: TRBV20-1
d_gene: .
j_gene: TRBJ2-5
abundance: few
CDR3aa: CSVPRRETQYF
CDR3nt: TGCAGTGTCCCTCGGCGGGAGACCCAGTACTTC

v_gene: TRBV16
d_gene: .
j_gene: TRBJ1-2
abundance: .
CDR3aa: CASSQSVDRLYGYTF
CDR3nt: TGTGCCAGCAGCCAATCGGTGGACAGATTATATGGCTACACCTTC

v_gene: TRBV11-2
d_gene: TRBD2
j_gene: TRBJ2-1
abundance: .
CDR3aa: CASSFNSGGAEQFF
CDR3nt: TGTGCCAGCAGCTTTAATAGCGGGGGCGCCGAGCAGTTCTTC

v_gene: TRBV2
d_gene: TRBD1
j_gene: TRBJ2-5
abundance: .
CDR3aa: CASGLTGDFRETQYF
CDR3nt: TGTGCCAGCGGGTTGACAGGGGACTTTCGAGAGACCCAGTACTTC

v_gene: TRBV10-2
d_gene: .
j_gene: TRBJ1-2
abundance: .
CDR3aa: CASREPDRSGGYTF
CDR3nt: TGCGCCAGCAGAGAGCCGGACAGAAGTGGTGGCTACACCTTC

v_gene: TRBV6-1
d_gene: .
j_gene: TRBJ1-5
abundance: once
CDR3aa: CASSDAFSNQPQHF
CDR3nt: TGTGCCAGCAGTGATGCGTTTAGCAATCAGCCCCAGCATTTT

v_gene: TRBV10-3
d_gene: TRBD1
j_gene: TRBJ1-1
abundance: once
CDR3aa: CAIGTGGGTEAFF
CDR3nt: TGTGCCATCGGTACAGGGGGAGGCACTGAAGCTTTCTTT

v_gene: TRBV9
d_gene: TRBD2
j_gene: TRBJ2-1
abundance: .
CDR3aa: CASSEGSGGSYNEQFF
CDR3nt: TGTGCCAGCAGCGAGGGGAGCGGGGGCTCCTACAATGAGCAGTTCTTC

v_gene: TRBV9
d_gene: .
j_gene: TRBJ1-1
abundance: .
CDR3aa: CASSVTGGIENTEAFF
CDR3nt: TGTGCCAGCAGCGTTACAGGCGGCATTGAGAACACTGAAGCTTTCTTT

v_gene: TRBV7-8
d_gene: .
j_gene: TRBJ1-4
abundance: few
CDR3aa: CASSLESVTLREKLFF
CDR3nt: TGTGCCAGCAGCTTAGAATCGGTCACACTAAGGGAAAAACTGTTTTTT

v_gene: TRBV7-8
d_gene: .
j_gene: TRBJ2-5
abundance: .
CDR3aa: CASSSGPGGAQETQYF
CDR3nt: TGTGCCAGCAGCTCCGGCCCTGGGGGGGCACAAGAGACCCAGTACTTC

v_gene: TRBV29-1
d_gene: .
j_gene: TRBJ2-7
abundance: .
CDR3aa: CSVVYSYEQYF
CDR3nt: TGCAGCGTTGTTTATTCCTACGAGCAGTACTTC

v_gene: TRBV1
d_gene: .
j_gene: TRBJ1-1
abundance: .
CDR3aa: CTSSQDHRGGTEAFF
CDR3nt: TGCACCAGCAGCCAGGACCACAGGGGGGGCACTGAAGCTTTCTTT

v_gene: TRBV19
d_gene: .
j_gene: TRBJ1-4
abundance: few
CDR3aa: CASRTTRAANEKLFF
CDR3nt: TGTGCCAGTAGAACAACCAGGGCCGCTAATGAAAAACTGTTTTTT

v_gene: TRBV4-2
d_gene: .
j_gene: TRBJ2-2
abundance: .
CDR3aa: CASSQRLVNTGELFF
CDR3nt: TGTGCCAGCAGCCAGAGACTAGTGAACACCGGGGAGCTGTTTTTT

v_gene: TRBV14
d_gene: .
j_gene: TRBJ2-7
abundance: once
CDR3aa: CASSQAAAGEQYF
CDR3nt: TGTGCCAGCAGCCAAGCGGCGGCCGGCGAGCAGTACTTC

v_gene: TRBV7-2
d_gene: TRBD2
j_gene: TRBJ2-7
abundance: many
CDR3aa: CASSIAGGGLDEQYF
CDR3nt: TGTGCCAGCAGCATAGCGGGGGGAGGTCTCGACGAGCAGTACTTC

v_gene: TRBV18
d_gene: .
j_gene: TRBJ2-7
abundance: .
CDR3aa: CASSPPVGAASTYEQYF
CDR3nt: TGTGCCAGCTCACCTCCGGTTGGGGCAGCCTCTACCTACGAGCAGTACTTC

v_gene: TRBV6-5
d_gene: TRBD2
j_gene: TRBJ2-3
abundance: few
CDR3aa: CASSWTSGGADTQYF
CDR3nt: TGTGCCAGCAGTTGGACTAGCGGGGGGGCAGATACGCAGTATTTT

v_gene: TRBV6-5
d_gene: TRBD1
j_gene: TRBJ1-5
abundance: .
CDR3aa: CASSRTGHSNQPQHF
CDR3nt: TGTGCCAGCAGCAGGACAGGGCATAGCAATCAGCCCCAGCATTTT

v_gene: TRBV6-1
d_gene: .
j_gene: TRBJ1-6
abundance: .
CDR3aa: CASSGGTGSSSYNSPLHF
CDR3nt: TGTGCCAGCAGTGGCGGGACGGGGAGTTCGTCCTATAATTCACCCCTCCACTTT

v_gene: TRBV14
d_gene: .
j_gene: TRBJ1-1
abundance: .
CDR3aa: CASSQDVNTLITAFF
CDR3nt: TGTGCCAGCAGCCAAGATGTAAATACTCTCATAACAGCTTTCTTT

v_gene: TRBV20-1
d_gene: TRBD1
j_gene: TRBJ1-2
abundance: .
CDR3aa: CSASDPGTDRLYGYTF
CDR3nt: TGCAGTGCTAGTGACCCCGGGACAGATCGTCTTTATGGCTACACCTTC

v_gene: TRBV11-3
d_gene: .
j_gene: TRBJ1-1
abundance: .
CDR3aa: CASSSSPGDTEAFF
CDR3nt: TGTGCCAGCAGCTCTAGCCCTGGGGACACTGAAGCTTTCTTT

v_gene: TRBV2
d_gene: .
j_gene: TRBJ2-3
abundance: .
CDR3aa: CASRQDSYTDTQYF
CDR3nt: TGTGCCAGCAGGCAGGACAGTTACACAGATACGCAGTATTTT

v_gene: TRBV4-1
d_gene: TRBD1
j_gene: TRBJ1-4
abundance: once
CDR3aa: CASSQGHPGQGDGEKLFF
CDR3nt: TGCGCCAGCAGCCAAGGCCACCCGGGACAGGGGGACGGTGAAAAACTGTTTTTT

v_gene: TRBV2
d_gene: .
j_gene: TRBJ1-5
abundance: .
CDR3aa: CASSEIGPDQPQHF
CDR3nt: TGTGCCAGCAGTGAAATTGGGCCGGATCAGCCCCAGCATTTT

v_gene: TRBV18
d_gene: TRBD1
j_gene: TRBJ1-6
abundance: once
CDR3aa: CASSSNTGATYNSPLHF
CDR3nt: TGTGCCAGCTCGTCGAATACAGGGGCCACCTATAATTCACCCCTCCACTTT

v_gene: TRBV19
d_gene: .
j_gene: TRBJ1-5
abundance: .
CDR3aa: CASSIFTPFTYNQPQHF
CDR3nt: TGTGCCAGTAGTATATTCACGCCCTTCACATACAATCAGCCCCAGCATTTT

v_gene: TRBV13
d_gene: TRBD2
j_gene: TRBJ2-3
abundance: .
CDR3aa: CASSLGETSSPSDTQYF
CDR3nt: TGTGCCAGCAGCTTAGGGGAGACTAGCAGCCCATCGGATACGCAGTATTTT

v_gene: TRBV6-4
d_gene: .
j_gene: TRBJ2-4
abundance: .
CDR3aa: CASSSLETPPPIIQYF
CDR3nt: TGTGCCAGCAGCTCACTCGAAACCCCACCCCCCATTATTCAGTACTTC

v_gene: TRBV6-5
d_gene: .
j_gene: TRBJ1-1
abundance: once
CDR3aa: CASSYFSGLTEAFF
CDR3nt: TGTGCCAGCAGTTACTTTTCCGGGTTGACTGAAGCTTTCTTT

v_gene: TRBV7-8
d_gene: .
j_gene: TRBJ2-2
abundance: .
CDR3aa: CASSFLIAGITGELFF
CDR3nt: TGTGCCAGCAGCTTCCTAATCGCGGGGATCACCGGGGAGCTGTTTTTT

v_gene: TRBV6-5
d_gene: .
j_gene: TRBJ1-4
abundance: .
CDR3aa: CASNHRGAPNEKLFF
CDR3nt: TGTGCCAGCAACCACCGCGGGGCGCCAAATGAAAAACTGTTTTTT

v_gene: TRBV7-6
d_gene: TRBD2
j_gene: TRBJ2-1
abundance: .
CDR3aa: CASSLNSGDYNEQFF
CDR3nt: TGTGCCAGCAGCTTAAATAGCGGGGACTACAATGAGCAGTTCTTC

v_gene: TRBV4-1
d_gene: TRBD2
j_gene: TRBJ2-3
abundance: .
CDR3aa: CASSPGPLAGTKAGTQYF
CDR3nt: TGCGCCAGCAGCCCCGGCCCTTTAGCGGGGACAAAGGCAGGTACGCAGTATTTT

v_gene: TRBV30
d_gene: TRBD1
j_gene: TRBJ1-2
abundance: .
CDR3aa: CAWSAGTGSGYTF
CDR3nt: TGTGCCTGGAGTGCCGGGACAGGGTCCGGCTACACCTTC

v_gene: TRBV3-1/TRBV3-2
d_gene: .
j_gene: TRBJ1-3
abundance: .
CDR3aa: CASSPNRDSGNTIYF
CDR3nt: TGTGCCAGCAGCCCAAACAGAGACTCTGGAAACACCATATATTTT

v_gene: TRBV7-9
d_gene: .
j_gene: TRBJ2-5
abundance: .
CDR3aa: CASSLSGAGRETQYF
CDR3nt: TGTGCCAGCAGCTTATCCGGGGCGGGGAGAGAGACCCAGTACTTC

v_gene: TRBV4-2
d_gene: TRBD2
j_gene: TRBJ2-2
abundance: .
CDR3aa: CASSPKTSGGVGELFF
CDR3nt: TGTGCCAGCAGCCCAAAAACTAGCGGGGGGGTCGGGGAGCTGTTTTTT

v_gene: TRBV7-9
d_gene: .
j_gene: TRBJ2-1
abundance: .
CDR3aa: CAREHLGGNEQFF
CDR3nt: TGTGCCAGGGAACATCTAGGGGGCAATGAGCAGTTCTTC

v_gene: TRBV13
d_gene: .
j_gene: TRBJ1-5
abundance: .
CDR3aa: CASSKMQGTEPQHF
CDR3nt: TGTGCCAGCAGTAAAATGCAGGGGACGGAGCCCCAGCATTTT

v_gene: TRBV18
d_gene: .
j_gene: TRBJ1-2
abundance: .
CDR3aa: CASSPSGVTYGYTF
CDR3nt: TGTGCCAGCTCACCCTCCGGAGTTACCTATGGCTACACCTTC

v_gene: TRBV9
d_gene: .
j_gene: TRBJ2-2
abundance: .
CDR3aa: CASSVGVGGTNTGELFF
CDR3nt: TGTGCCAGCAGCGTAGGCGTTGGGGGGACGAACACCGGGGAGCTGTTTTTT

v_gene: TRBV7-2
d_gene: TRBD1
j_gene: TRBJ1-1
abundance: .
CDR3aa: CASSHDRGDLRNTEAFF
CDR3nt: TGTGCCAGCAGCCACGACAGGGGTGATCTTCGGAACACTGAAGCTTTCTTT

v_gene: TRBV5-1
d_gene: .
j_gene: TRBJ2-5
abundance: once
CDR3aa: CASTVQGILEETQYF
CDR3nt: TGCGCCAGCACCGTACAGGGAATTCTAGAGGAGACCCAGTACTTC

v_gene: TRBV5-4
d_gene: .
j_gene: TRBJ2-1
abundance: many
CDR3aa: CASSPRGGSSYNEQFF
CDR3nt: TGTGCCAGCAGCCCCAGGGGAGGGAGCTCCTACAATGAGCAGTTCTTC

v_gene: TRBV15
d_gene: TRBD1
j_gene: TRBJ1-5
abundance: .
CDR3aa: CATSSPRDRASNQPQHF
CDR3nt: TGTGCCACCAGCAGTCCCCGGGACAGAGCTTCAAATCAGCCCCAGCATTTT

v_gene: TRBV15
d_gene: .
j_gene: TRBJ1-6
abundance: .
CDR3aa: CATSRDLNSPLHF
CDR3nt: TGTGCCACCAGCAGAGACTTGAATTCACCCCTCCACTTT

v_gene: TRBV5-1
d_gene: .
j_gene: TRBJ1-2
abundance: .
CDR3aa: CASSPRGDLLEGYTF
CDR3nt: TGCGCCAGCAGCCCCCGCGGAGACCTCCTCGAGGGCTACACCTTC

v_gene: TRBV5-4
d_gene: TRBD1
j_gene: TRBJ1-1
abundance: .
CDR3aa: CASSQSGGMGTEAFF
CDR3nt: TGTGCCAGCAGCCAGTCAGGGGGCATGGGCACTGAAGCTTTCTTT

v_gene: TRBV6-2/TRBV6-3
d_gene: .
j_gene: TRBJ2-3
abundance: once
CDR3aa: CASSYYAGYRTDTQYF
CDR3nt: TGTGCCAGCAGTTACTATGCGGGCTACCGCACAGATACGCAGTATTTT

v_gene: TRBV5-6
d_gene: .
j_gene: TRBJ2-7
abundance: .
CDR3aa: CASRPPGRSYEQYF
CDR3nt: TGTGCCAGCAGACCTCCGGGGAGGTCCTACGAGCAGTACTTC

v_gene: TRBV19
d_gene: TRBD2
j_gene: TRBJ2-7
abundance: .
CDR3aa: CASSKGLAGDVHEQYF
CDR3nt: TGTGCCAGTAGTAAAGGACTAGCGGGGGACGTCCACGAGCAGTACTTC

v_gene: TRBV5-1
d_gene: TRBD1
j_gene: TRBJ2-1
abundance: once
CDR3aa: CASSSRQGGTNNEQFF
CDR3nt: TGCGCCAGCAGCAGCCGACAGGGGGGAACAAACAATGAGCAGTTCTTC